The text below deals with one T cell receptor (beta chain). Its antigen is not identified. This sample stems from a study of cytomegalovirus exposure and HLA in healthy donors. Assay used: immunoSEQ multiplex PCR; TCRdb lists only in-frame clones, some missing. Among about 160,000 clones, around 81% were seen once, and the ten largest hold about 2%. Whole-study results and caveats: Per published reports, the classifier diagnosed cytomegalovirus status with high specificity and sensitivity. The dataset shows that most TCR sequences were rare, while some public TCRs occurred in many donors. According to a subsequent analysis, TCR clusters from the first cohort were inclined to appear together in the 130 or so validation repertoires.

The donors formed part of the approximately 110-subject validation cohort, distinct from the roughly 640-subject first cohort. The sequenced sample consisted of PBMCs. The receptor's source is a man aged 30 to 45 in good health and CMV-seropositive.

The CDR3 spells CASSPQGASGTGELFF. The CDR3 DNA reads as TGTGCCAGCAGCCCACAGGGGGCTAGTGGCACCGGGGAGCTGTTTTTT. The V call is TRBV7-3, the J call TRBJ2-2; 9 positions agree with TRBD1. Germline assignment: CDR1 SGHTA and CDR2 FQGTGA. This CDR3 is built from 16 residues. After removal of 5 bases from V and 4 bases from J, the junction contained 8 bases not matched to a gene.